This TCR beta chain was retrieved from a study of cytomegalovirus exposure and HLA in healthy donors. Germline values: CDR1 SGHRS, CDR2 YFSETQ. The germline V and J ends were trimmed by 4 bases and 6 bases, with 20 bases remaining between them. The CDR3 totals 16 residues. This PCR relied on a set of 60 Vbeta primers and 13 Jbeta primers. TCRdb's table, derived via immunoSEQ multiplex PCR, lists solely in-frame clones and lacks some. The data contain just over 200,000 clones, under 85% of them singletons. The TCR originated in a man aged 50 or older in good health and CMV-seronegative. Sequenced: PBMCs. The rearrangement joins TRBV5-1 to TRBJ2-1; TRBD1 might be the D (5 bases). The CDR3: CASSPDIGFRVNEQFF. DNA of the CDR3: TGCGCCAGCAGCCCGGACATCGGCTTTCGGGTCAATGAGCAGTTCTTC.